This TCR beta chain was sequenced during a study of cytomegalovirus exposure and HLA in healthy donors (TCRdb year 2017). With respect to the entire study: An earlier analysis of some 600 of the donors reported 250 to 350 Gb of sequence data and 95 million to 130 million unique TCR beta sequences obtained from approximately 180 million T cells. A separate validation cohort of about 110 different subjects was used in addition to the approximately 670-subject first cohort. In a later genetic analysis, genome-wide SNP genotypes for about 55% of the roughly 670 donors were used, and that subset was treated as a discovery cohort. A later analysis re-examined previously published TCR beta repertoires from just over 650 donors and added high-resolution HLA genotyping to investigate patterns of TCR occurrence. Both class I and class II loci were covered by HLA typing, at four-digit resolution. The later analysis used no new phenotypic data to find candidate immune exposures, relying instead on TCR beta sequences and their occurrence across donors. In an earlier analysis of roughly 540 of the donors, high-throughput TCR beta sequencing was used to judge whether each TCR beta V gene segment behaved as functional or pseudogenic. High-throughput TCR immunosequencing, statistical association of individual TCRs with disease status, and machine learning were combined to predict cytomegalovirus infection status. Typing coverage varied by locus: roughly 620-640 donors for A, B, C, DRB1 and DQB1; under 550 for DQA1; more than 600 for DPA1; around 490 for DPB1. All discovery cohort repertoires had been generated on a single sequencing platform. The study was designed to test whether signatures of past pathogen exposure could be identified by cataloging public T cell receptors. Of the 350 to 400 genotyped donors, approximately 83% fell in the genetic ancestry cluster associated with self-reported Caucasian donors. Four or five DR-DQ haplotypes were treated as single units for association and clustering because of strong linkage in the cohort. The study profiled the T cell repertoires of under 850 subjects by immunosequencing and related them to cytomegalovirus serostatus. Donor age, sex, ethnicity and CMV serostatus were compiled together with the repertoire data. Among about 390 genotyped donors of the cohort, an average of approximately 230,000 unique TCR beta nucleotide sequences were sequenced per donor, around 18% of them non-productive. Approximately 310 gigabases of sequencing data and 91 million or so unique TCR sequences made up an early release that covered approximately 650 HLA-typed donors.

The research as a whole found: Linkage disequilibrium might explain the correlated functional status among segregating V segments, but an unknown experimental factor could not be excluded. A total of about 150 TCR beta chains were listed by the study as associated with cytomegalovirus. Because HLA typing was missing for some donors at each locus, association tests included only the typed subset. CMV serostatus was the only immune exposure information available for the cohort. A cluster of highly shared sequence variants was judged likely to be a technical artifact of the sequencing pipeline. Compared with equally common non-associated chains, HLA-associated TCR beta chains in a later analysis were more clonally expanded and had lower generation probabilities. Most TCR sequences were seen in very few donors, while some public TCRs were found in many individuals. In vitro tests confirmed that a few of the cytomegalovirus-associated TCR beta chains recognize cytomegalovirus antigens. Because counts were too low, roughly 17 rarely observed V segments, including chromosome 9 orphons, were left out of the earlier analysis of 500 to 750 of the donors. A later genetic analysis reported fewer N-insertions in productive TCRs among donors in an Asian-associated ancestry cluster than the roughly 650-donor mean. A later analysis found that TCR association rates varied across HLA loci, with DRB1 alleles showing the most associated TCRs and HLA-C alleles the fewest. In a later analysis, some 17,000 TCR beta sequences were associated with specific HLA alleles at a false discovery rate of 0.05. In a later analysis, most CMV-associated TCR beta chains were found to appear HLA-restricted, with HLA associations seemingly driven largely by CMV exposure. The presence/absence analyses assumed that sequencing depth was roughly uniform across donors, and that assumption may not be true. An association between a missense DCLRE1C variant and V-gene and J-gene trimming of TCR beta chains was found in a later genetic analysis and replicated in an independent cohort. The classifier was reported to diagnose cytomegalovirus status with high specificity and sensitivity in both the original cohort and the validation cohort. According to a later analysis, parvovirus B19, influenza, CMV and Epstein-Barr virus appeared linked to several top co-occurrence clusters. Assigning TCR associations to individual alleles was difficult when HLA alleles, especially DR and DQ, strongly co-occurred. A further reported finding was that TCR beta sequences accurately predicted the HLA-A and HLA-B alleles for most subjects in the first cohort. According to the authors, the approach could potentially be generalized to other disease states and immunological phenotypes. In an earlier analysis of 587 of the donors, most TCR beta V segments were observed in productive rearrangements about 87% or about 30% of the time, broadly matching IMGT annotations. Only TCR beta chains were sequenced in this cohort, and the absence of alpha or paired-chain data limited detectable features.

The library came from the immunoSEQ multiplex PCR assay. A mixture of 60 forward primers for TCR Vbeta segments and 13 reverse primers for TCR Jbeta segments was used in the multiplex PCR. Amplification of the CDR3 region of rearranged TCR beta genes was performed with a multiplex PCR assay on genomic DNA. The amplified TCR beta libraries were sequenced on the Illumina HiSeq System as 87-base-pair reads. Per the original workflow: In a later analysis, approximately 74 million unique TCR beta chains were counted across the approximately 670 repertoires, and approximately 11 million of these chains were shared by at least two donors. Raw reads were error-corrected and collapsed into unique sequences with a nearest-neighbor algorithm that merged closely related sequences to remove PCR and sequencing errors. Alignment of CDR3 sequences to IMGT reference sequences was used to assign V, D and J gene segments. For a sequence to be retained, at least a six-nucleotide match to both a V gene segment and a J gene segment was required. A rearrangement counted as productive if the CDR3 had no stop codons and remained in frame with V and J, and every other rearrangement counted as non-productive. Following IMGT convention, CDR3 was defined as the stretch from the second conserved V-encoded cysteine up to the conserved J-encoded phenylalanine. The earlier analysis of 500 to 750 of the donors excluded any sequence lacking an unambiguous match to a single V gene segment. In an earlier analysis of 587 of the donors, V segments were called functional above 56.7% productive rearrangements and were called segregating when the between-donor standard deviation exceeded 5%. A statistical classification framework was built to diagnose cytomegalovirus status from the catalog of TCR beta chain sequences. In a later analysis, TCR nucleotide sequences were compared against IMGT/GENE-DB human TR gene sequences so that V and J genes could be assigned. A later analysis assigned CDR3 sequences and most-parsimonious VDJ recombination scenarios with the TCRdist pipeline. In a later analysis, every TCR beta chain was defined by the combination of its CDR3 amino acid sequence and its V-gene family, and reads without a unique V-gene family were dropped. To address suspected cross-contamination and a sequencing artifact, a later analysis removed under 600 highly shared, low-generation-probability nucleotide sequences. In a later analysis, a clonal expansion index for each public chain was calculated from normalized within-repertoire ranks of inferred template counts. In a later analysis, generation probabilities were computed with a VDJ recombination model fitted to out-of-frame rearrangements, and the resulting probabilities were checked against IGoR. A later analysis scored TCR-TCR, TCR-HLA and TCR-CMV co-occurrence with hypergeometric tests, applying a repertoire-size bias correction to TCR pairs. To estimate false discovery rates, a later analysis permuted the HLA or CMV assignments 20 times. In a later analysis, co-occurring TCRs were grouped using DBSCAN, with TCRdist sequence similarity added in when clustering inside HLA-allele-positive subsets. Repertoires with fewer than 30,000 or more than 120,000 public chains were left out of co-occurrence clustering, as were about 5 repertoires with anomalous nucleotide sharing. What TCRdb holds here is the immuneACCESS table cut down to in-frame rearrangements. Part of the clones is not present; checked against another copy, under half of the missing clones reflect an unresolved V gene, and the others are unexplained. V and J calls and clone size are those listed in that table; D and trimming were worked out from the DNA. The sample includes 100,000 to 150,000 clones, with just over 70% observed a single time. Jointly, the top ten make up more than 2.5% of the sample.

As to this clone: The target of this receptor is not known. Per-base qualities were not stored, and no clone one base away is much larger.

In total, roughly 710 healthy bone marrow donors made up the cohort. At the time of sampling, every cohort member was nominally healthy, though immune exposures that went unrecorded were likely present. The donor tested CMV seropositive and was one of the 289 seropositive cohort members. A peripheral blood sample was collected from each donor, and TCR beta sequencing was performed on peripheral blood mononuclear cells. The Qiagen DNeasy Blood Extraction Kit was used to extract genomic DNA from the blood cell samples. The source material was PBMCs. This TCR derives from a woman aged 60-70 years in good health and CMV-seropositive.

The nucleotides are TGTGCCAGCAGGGGGACTAGCCTGAAGGGAGATACGCAGTATTTT. Its amino acids are CASRGTSLKGDTQYF. The rearranged segments are TRBV6-5 and TRBJ2-3, and 9 bases in between align with TRBD2. The CDR3 spans 15 residues, from the cysteine through the phenylalanine. Of all the DNA, just the CDR3 is kept, 45 bases in frame from base 1. The junction shows trimming of 6 bases on V and 5 bases on J, and the gene matches do not reach 9 bases of it. From a lookup of the germline V gene, CDR1 and CDR2 are MNHEY and SVGAGI.